This entry features one T cell receptor (beta chain) sequence. Its antigen remains unidentified. These data come from a study of shared clonotypes between healthy human individuals. Unmatched junction bases numbered 14, after V lost 2 bases and J lost 7 bases. Looked up from germline, CDR1 is MDHEN and CDR2 is SYDVKM. CDR3 length equals 18 residues. Study observations and caveats: Naive CD4 clonotypes were shared across a handful of donors at roughly 5.3%.

Repertoires were generated with immunoSEQ multiplex PCR, while TCRdb's copy carries only in-frame clones and drops some. The profile shows a few hundred thousand clones, around 97% of them singletons. The TCR originated in a woman aged 25 to 39 in good health. Source material: naive CD4+ T cells sorted from blood. The subset here: CD45RA+ positively selected. The chain combines TRBV28 with TRBJ2-4; TRBD2 aligns across 10 bases. CDR3 nucleotides: TGTGCCAGCAGTTTAGGGCTAGCGGGAGAATCAAAGGGGAACATTCAGTACTTC. Translating it yields CASSLGLAGESKGNIQYF.